What follows are 24 T cell receptor beta chains derived from one specimen sequenced in a study of T cell responses to AZD1222 COVID-19 vaccine. Only in-frame clones appear in the TCRdb table, and some are missing; sequencing was by immunoSEQ multiplex PCR. The table shows some 130,000 clones, with 80% to 95% occurring only once. The sample in question was peripheral blood, obtained 28 days after the second AZD1222 dose. Receptors originate from an adult who received the AZD1222 COVID-19 vaccine.

The chain couples TRBV7-9 to TRBJ1-3; no firm D call. Germline V lookup: CDR1 SEHNR, CDR2 FQNEAQ (reference sequence). The CDR3 extends over 18 amino acids. Deletions cut 2 bases from V and 0 bases from J, with 17 bases between. Written as DNA, the CDR3 is TGTGCCAGCAGCTTAATAATCCCGGGAGGGATCTCTGGAAACACCATATATTTT. This translates into CASSLIIPGGISGNTIYF.

This sequence joins TRBV27 and TRBJ1-2, with D hard to call. V lost 6 bases and J lost 6, with 14 bases in between. Germline V gene lookup returns CDR1 MNHEY and CDR2 SMNVEV (reference sequence). This CDR3 contains 13 residues. CDR3: CASSWTGINGYTF. DNA of the CDR3: TGTGCCAGCAGCTGGACCGGGATTAATGGCTACACCTTC.

The rearrangement links TRBV20-1 to TRBJ2-5; 7 bases align to TRBD2. In germline, CDR1 is DFQATT, CDR2 SNEGSKA (reference sequence). CDR3 length: 16 amino acids. The junction had 14 bases not matched to a gene; V was cut back by 3 bases and J by 4 bases. Written as DNA, the CDR3 is TGCAGTGCTAGTTCGGTTAGCGGGTTCACGGGAGAGACCCAGTACTTC. Translating it yields CSASSVSGFTGETQYF.

The rearrangement links TRBV20-1 to TRBJ1-2; the match to TRBD1 covers 7 bases. After removal of 5 bases from V and 6 bases from J, the junction contained 3 bases not matched to a gene. Germline V gene lookup returns CDR1 DFQATT and CDR2 SNEGSKA (reference sequence). The CDR3 is made up of 11 amino acids. The CDR3 DNA is TGCAGTGCTTATCAGGGGGATGGCTACACCTTC. Its translation: CSAYQGDGYTF.

The chain couples TRBV5-8 to TRBJ2-3; D gene uncertain. Per germline, CDR1 SGHTS and CDR2 YDEGEE. This CDR3 spans 15 amino acids. V lost 0 bases and J lost 0, with 8 bases in between. CDR3 amino acids: CASSLGSFSTDTQYF. In nucleotides, the CDR3 is TGTGCCAGCAGCTTGGGGAGCTTTAGCACAGATACGCAGTATTTT.

V usage is TRBV20-1 and J usage is TRBJ2-7; D not certain. Deletions cut 3 bases from V and 2 bases from J, with 14 bases between. Germline V gene data show CDR1 as DFQATT and CDR2 as SNEGSKA (reference sequence). The CDR3 totals 14 residues. The CDR3, as DNA: TGCAGTGCTAGTTGGGCCTCCGAGGCCTACGAGCAGTACTTC. As protein: CSASWASEAYEQYF.

This clone has only one observation. This chain connects TRBV10-3 to TRBJ1-1, with 8 bases that match TRBD1. This CDR3 is built from 13 residues. The V gene end was trimmed by 4 bases and the J gene end by 3 bases; junction bases not matched to a gene: 1. Germline lookup yields CDR1 ENHRY and CDR2 SYGVKD. The CDR3: CAISATGDTEAFF. As DNA, the CDR3 is TGTGCCATCAGTGCGACAGGGGACACTGAAGCTTTCTTT.

This chain joins TRBV7-2 and TRBJ2-2; D is unresolved. Trimming removed 2 bases at V and 4 bases at J, with 17 bases between. Germline V lookup: CDR1 SGHTA, CDR2 FQGNSA. The CDR3 extends over 17 amino acids. CDR3 sequence: CASSLMGIQRGTGELFF. As DNA, the CDR3 is TGTGCCAGCAGCTTAATGGGGATTCAGAGAGGCACCGGGGAGCTGTTTTTT.

The table lists this clone with a few counts. J is TRBJ1-2 and V is TRBV7-2; no clear D gene. CDR1 SGHTA and CDR2 FQGNSA come from the germline V gene. This CDR3 comprises 13 residues. V lost 5 bases and J lost 3, with 10 bases in between. Here the CDR3 reads CASSLGRDYGYTF. The CDR3 region has the DNA TGTGCCAGCAGCCTTGGACGAGACTATGGCTACACCTTC.

This sequence joins TRBV19 and TRBJ1-5; D perhaps matches TRBD1 (5 bases). Trimming shortened V by 3 bases and J by 0 bases, and 18 bases separated the two germline ends. The CDR3 consists of 18 residues. Germline V gene lookup returns CDR1 LNHDA and CDR2 SQIVND (reference sequence). This CDR3 is CASSILPGAVHSNQPQHF. The CDR3 nucleotides are TGTGCCAGTAGTATTCTCCCCGGGGCCGTACATAGCAATCAGCCCCAGCATTTT.

This clone was observed once. The genes are TRBV5-4 and TRBJ1-6; 9 nucleotides agree with TRBD1. Losses at the gene ends were 3 bases for V and 8 bases for J; bases not matched to a gene: 6. This CDR3 has 15 amino acids. Germline values: CDR1 SGHNT, CDR2 YYREEE (reference sequence). The CDR3 loop reads CASSWGDRVDSPLHF. The CDR3 DNA reads TGTGCCAGCAGCTGGGGGGACAGGGTGGATTCACCCCTCCACTTT.

The chain employs TRBV6-6 and TRBJ1-5; TRBD1 agrees at 7 bases. V lost 2 bases to trimming and J lost 3 bases; unmatched junction nucleotides: 7. The germline V gene encodes CDR1 MNHNY and CDR2 SVGAGI (reference sequence). The CDR3 has 16 residues. The CDR3 loop reads CASSYPGTEINQPQHF. CDR3 sequence (DNA): TGTGCCAGCAGTTACCCAGGGACAGAGATCAATCAGCCCCAGCATTTT.

This clone was counted once. The V gene is TRBV2, the J gene TRBJ2-1; 8 nucleotides match TRBD2. V trimming: 3 bases; J trimming: 5 bases; junction bases outside the gene matches: 6. The V gene's germline CDR1 is SNHLY and CDR2 FYNNEI. CDR3 size: 15 residues. The CDR3 region is CASSDRLAKNNEQFF. The DNA of the CDR3 is TGTGCCAGCAGTGATAGACTAGCGAAGAACAATGAGCAGTTCTTC.

The CDR3: CASSAAGPYNEQFF. CDR3 in DNA: TGTGCCAGCTCAGCGGCGGGGCCATACAATGAGCAGTTCTTC. This chain connects TRBV27 to TRBJ2-1; maybe TRBD2 (6 bases). This CDR3 has 14 amino acids. The germline gives CDR1 MNHEY, CDR2 SMNVEV (reference sequence). V lost 8 bases and J lost 4, with 15 bases in between.

As DNA, the CDR3 is TGTGCCAGCAGCTTAGCCCTCGGGACTGAACCTAATGAAAAACTGTTTTTT. Amino acids: CASSLALGTEPNEKLFF. The chain couples TRBV7-6 to TRBJ1-4, with D possibly matching TRBD1 (5 bases). The germline V gene has CDR1 SGHVS and CDR2 FNYEAQ. This CDR3 comprises 17 residues. V was trimmed by 0 bases and J by 3 bases, leaving 14 bases between them.

V and J are TRBV9 and TRBJ1-2; D possibly corresponds to TRBD1 (5 bases). Germline lookup yields CDR1 SGDLS and CDR2 YYNGEE. CDR3 size: 14 residues. The V end was cut by 7 bases, the J end by 1 base, with 14 bases between. CDR3 sequence reads: CASGDSDFNYGYTF. The CDR3 DNA reads as TGTGCCAGCGGGGACTCCGATTTTAACTATGGCTACACCTTC. The variable domain in full, completed from reference TRBV9 and TRBJ1-2, reads DSGVTQTPKHLITATGQRVTLRCSPRSGDLSVYWYQQSLDQGLQFLIQYYNGEERAKGNILERFSAQQFPDLHSELNLSSLELGDSALYFCASGDSDFNYGYTFGSGTRLTVV.

As DNA, the CDR3 is TGTGCCAGCAGCTTAACAGAGGGAACCGGGGAGCTGTTTTTT. Translation: CASSLTEGTGELFF. J is TRBJ2-2 and V is TRBV7-3, with a tentative D call TRBD2 (5 bases). There are 14 residues in the CDR3. The germline CDR1 and CDR2 sequences are SGHTA and FQGTGA. The V gene lost 0 bases and the J gene lost 5 bases, with 7 bases spanning the gap.

The chain couples TRBV6-6 to TRBJ1-5; D is undetermined. The CDR3 extends over 13 amino acids. From germline, CDR1 is MNHNY and CDR2 SVGAGI (reference sequence). V gave up 7 bases and J gave up 4 bases, with 11 bases separating them. CDR3 nucleotide sequence: TGTGCCAGCAAACGGTTACGAAATCAGCCCCAGCATTTT. It codes for CASKRLRNQPQHF.

The chain uses TRBV23-1 and TRBJ2-1, with D maybe TRBD1 (5 bases). TRBV23-1 is noted as an ORF with a role that remains uncertain. The CDR3 spans 13 residues. V lost 10 bases to trimming and J lost 3 bases, with 13 bases between them. The CDR3 region is CANDRVIYNEQFF. The CDR3 region has the DNA TGCGCCAACGACAGAGTTATCTACAATGAGCAGTTCTTC.

A single count supports this clone. The chain couples TRBV5-8 to TRBJ1-2; TRBD1 is a possible D gene (5 bases). The germline V and J ends were trimmed by 4 bases and 2 bases, with 15 bases remaining between them. Germline V gives CDR1 SGHTS, CDR2 YDEGEE. The CDR3 extends over 15 amino acids. CDR3 protein: CASSLTPGPNYGYTF. CDR3 DNA sequence: TGTGCCAGCAGCCTTACACCGGGACCCAACTATGGCTACACCTTC.

The chain employs TRBV2 and TRBJ2-2; D call uncertain. Trimming took off 6 bases at V and 1 base at J, with 21 bases between the two ends. The germline gives CDR1 SNHLY, CDR2 FYNNEI. The CDR3 spans 18 residues. As DNA, the CDR3 is TGTGCCAGCAGACCCACTCCCTCACACAGTATGAACACCGGGGAGCTGTTTTTT. Its protein product is CASRPTPSHSMNTGELFF.

This clone came up a few times. The genes are TRBV3-1 (or the pseudogene TRBV3-2) and TRBJ1-3, with D perhaps TRBD1 (6 bases). With 6 bases removed from V and 0 bases from J, the gap between germline ends came to 12 bases. The CDR3 is 15 amino acids. Per the germline V gene, CDR1 is LGHDT and CDR2 is YNNKEL (reference sequence). CDR3 DNA sequence: TGTGCCAGCAGTTTTACAGGGTCCTCTGGAAACACCATATATTTT. It encodes CASSFTGSSGNTIYF.

For this clone: The sample contains more than one DNA sequence encoding this CDR3. The chain links TRBV3-1 (or the pseudogene TRBV3-2) to TRBJ1-3; TRBD1 might be the D (5 bases). CDR3 size: 15 residues. CDR1 is LGHDT and CDR2 is YNNKEL in the germline V gene (reference sequence). V lost 1 base, J lost 2 bases, and 9 bases lay in between. CDR3 DNA sequence: TGTGCCAGCAGCCAAGGGCCAGGGCCTGGAAACACCATATATTTT. Protein: CASSQGPGPGNTIYF.

V usage is TRBV5-4 and J usage is TRBJ1-2; 12 bases fit TRBD1. The CDR3 consists of 15 residues. The J segment lost 6 bases and the V segment lost 1 base, leaving 4 bases of the junction unmatched. CDR1 is SGHNT, CDR2 YYREEE, per germline (reference sequence). The CDR3 DNA reads as TGTGCCAGCAGCTTGACCGGGACAGGGGGCCATGGCTACACCTTC. Residues: CASSLTGTGGHGYTF.